What follows describes a single T cell receptor beta chain. Its target is unknown. The data were taken from a study of graft-versus-host responses after intestinal transplantation. Overall study results and limits: The recipient marrow held GvH clones, and some of them showed up first in ileum or blood.

CDR3 size: 16 residues. Per the germline V gene, CDR1 is MNHEY and CDR2 is SMNVEV (reference sequence). J lost 2 bases, V lost 5 bases, and 8 bases had no gene match. Profiled with immunoSEQ multiplex PCR; TCRdb holds only in-frame clones, not every one. Here the sample spans tens of thousands of clones, 90% to 95% being singletons. This chain links TRBV27 with TRBJ1-5, with 8 bases aligning to TRBD1. The sample in question was unstimulated CD4+ T cells sorted from spleen or lymph node cells, obtained before intestinal transplant. The clonotype originates from a human donor who received an intestinal transplant. CDR3 amino acids: CASSLTGGVGNQPQHF. CDR3 sequence (DNA): TGTGCCAGCAGTCTAACAGGGGGTGTGGGCAATCAGCCCCAGCATTTT.